The T cell receptor (beta chain) under discussion was sequenced for a study of OX40 agonist ivuxolimab in advanced cancers. Looking at the study overall: At 65% to 85% male, the cohort had a mean age of roughly 60 years, ranging from about 23 to 79. General study results and limits: Patients with a partial response at 0.1-3.0 mg/kg had among the lowest clonal expansion. Antigen specificity remained undetermined for the expanded peripheral T cells. The study observed clonal expansion of CD4+ and CD8+ blood T cells by week 6 at 0.1 to 3.0 mg/kg.

This CDR3 comprises 16 residues. V lost 3 bases and J lost 2, with 15 bases in between. Germline CDR1 is KGHSH and CDR2 is LQKENI. This clone has a handful of counts. Its antigen is as yet unknown. Sequencing was performed with immunoSEQ multiplex PCR; in TCRdb, only in-frame clones are kept and a portion is missing. Of around 72,000 clones listed, around 86% are singletons. The chain combines TRBV18 with TRBJ2-3; D might be TRBD1 or TRBD2, each matching 6 bases. This TCR derives from an adult with an advanced solid tumor such as melanoma, head and neck, liver or kidney cancer. The specimen was CD4+ or CD8+ T cells sorted from blood, collected in a trial of the OX40 agonist ivuxolimab. Written as DNA, the CDR3 is TGTGCCAGCTCACCCATCTTAGGGGGGTCCACAGATACGCAGTATTTT. This encodes CASSPILGGSTDTQYF.